Here is one T cell receptor beta chain with its context. Its antigen remains unidentified. Primers for the PCR totalled 60 Vbeta and 13 Jbeta. Sequencing was performed with immunoSEQ multiplex PCR; in TCRdb, only in-frame clones are kept and a portion is missing. The sample includes roughly 250,000 clones, about 83% seen only once; the top ten take roughly 2%. The sample comes from a study of cytomegalovirus exposure and HLA in healthy donors. Whole-study findings and limits: Later analysis showed most CMV-associated TCR beta chains appearing HLA-restricted.

The sequenced material came from PBMCs. The source of this sequence is a woman in her thirties or forties in good health and CMV-seropositive.

The CDR3 DNA follows: TGTGCCAGCAGCCTATGGGTAGCACCGAGTGGGGAGACCCAGTACTTC. The encoded protein is CASSLWVAPSGETQYF. This chain connects TRBV11-3 to TRBJ2-5; no clear D. CDR1 SGHNT and CDR2 YENEEA come from the germline V gene. This CDR3 region has 16 residues. Trimming took off 5 bases at V and 5 bases at J, with 21 bases between the two ends. The full variable domain, rest sourced from reference TRBV11-3 and TRBJ2-5, is EAGVVQSPRYKIIEKKQPVAFWCNPISGHNTLYWYLQNLGQGPELLIRYENEEAVDDSQLPKDRFSAERLKGVDSTLKIQPAELGDSAVYLCASSLWVAPSGETQYFGPGTRLLVL.